Shown below are 4 T cell receptor beta chains from a single sample sequenced in a study of blood T cell repertoires in COVID-19. Some clones are missing from TCRdb's copy, which holds only in-frame ones; the method was immunoSEQ multiplex PCR. This table has about 220,000 clones, over 65% appearing once. The sample taken for sequencing was PBMCs or T cells enriched from blood (not recorded which). These receptors were obtained from a woman in her fifties or sixties who had recovered from COVID-19.

The chain combines TRBV6-2 or TRBV6-3 with TRBJ1-1, with D possibly TRBD1 on 5 matching bases. The germline CDR1 and CDR2 sequences are MNHEY and SVGEGT. V lost 0 bases and J lost 2, with 16 bases in between. The CDR3 spans 17 residues. CDR3 loop: CASSYSGREKFNTEAFF. The CDR3 region has the DNA TGTGCCAGCAGTTACTCGGGCAGGGAAAAATTCAACACTGAAGCTTTCTTT.

The chain joins TRBV27 to TRBJ2-1, with TRBD2 matching 7 bases. Germline CDR1 is MNHEY and CDR2 is SMNVEV (reference sequence). The J segment lost 1 base and the V segment lost 6 bases, leaving 3 bases of the junction unmatched. The CDR3 is 14 amino acids. CDR3 DNA: TGTGCCAGCAGCTCGGGAGGTTCCTACAATGAGCAGTTCTTC. This sequence encodes CASSSGGSYNEQFF.

The rearrangement uses TRBV25-1 and TRBJ2-2, with 12 nucleotides matching TRBD2. The CDR3 is 17 amino acids. Germline CDR1 and CDR2: MGHDK and SYGVNS. After removal of 4 bases from V and 3 bases from J, the junction contained 6 bases not matched to a gene. This CDR3 reads CASSALTSGGDTGELFF. CDR3 DNA sequence: TGTGCCAGCAGTGCCCTGACTAGCGGGGGAGACACCGGGGAGCTGTTTTTT.

This sequence joins TRBV5-6 and TRBJ1-5; 10 bases fit TRBD1. After removal of 1 base from V and 7 bases from J, the junction contained 8 bases not matched to a gene. Germline CDR1 SGHDT, CDR2 YYEEEE. The CDR3 is 16 residues long. The DNA of the CDR3 is TGTGCCAGCAGCTTGTGGAGGGACAGGGGATACCAGCCCCAGCATTTT. This encodes CASSLWRDRGYQPQHF.